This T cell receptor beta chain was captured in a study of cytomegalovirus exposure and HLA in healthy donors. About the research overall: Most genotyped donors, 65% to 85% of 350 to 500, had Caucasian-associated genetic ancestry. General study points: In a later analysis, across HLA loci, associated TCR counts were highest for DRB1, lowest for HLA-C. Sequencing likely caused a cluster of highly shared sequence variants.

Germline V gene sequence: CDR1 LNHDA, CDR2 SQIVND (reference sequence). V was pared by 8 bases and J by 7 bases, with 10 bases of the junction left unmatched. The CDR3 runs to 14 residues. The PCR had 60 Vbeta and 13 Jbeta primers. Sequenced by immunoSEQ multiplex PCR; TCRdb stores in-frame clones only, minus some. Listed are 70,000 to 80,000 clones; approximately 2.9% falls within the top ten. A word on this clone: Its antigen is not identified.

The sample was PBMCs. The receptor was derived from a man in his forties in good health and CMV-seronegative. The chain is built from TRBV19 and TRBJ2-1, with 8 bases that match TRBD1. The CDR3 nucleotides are TGTGCCAGTCTTTCAGGGGGCGCGAGAAATGAGCAGTTCTTC. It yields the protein CASLSGGARNEQFF.